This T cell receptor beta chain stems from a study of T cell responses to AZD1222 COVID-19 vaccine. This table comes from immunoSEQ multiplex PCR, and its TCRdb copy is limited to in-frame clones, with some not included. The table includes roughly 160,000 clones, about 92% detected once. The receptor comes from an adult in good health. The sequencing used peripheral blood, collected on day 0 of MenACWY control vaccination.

The CDR3, as DNA: TGTGCCAGCAGCCTAGGACGGGGACAGGGGGCCCAGACCCAGTACTTC. It translates to CASSLGRGQGAQTQYF. The rearrangement uses TRBV7-2 and TRBJ2-5; 12 positions agree with TRBD1. This CDR3 spans 16 amino acids. V shed 5 bases and J 6 bases; nucleotides not matched to a gene: 10. Germline V gene sequence: CDR1 SGHTA, CDR2 FQGNSA.